Following are 11 T cell receptor beta chains from one sample sequenced in a study of T-cell reconstitution after alpha-beta-depleted transplantation in children. Researchers prepared the TCRbeta library using unique molecular identifiers, the study reports. One entry per CDR3 protein results from TCRdb running MiXCR on the PCR reads. The sample contains roughly 120,000 distinct CDR3 sequences, approximately 10% of which appear only once. The source material was PBMCs from the stem cell graft donor, sampled from the stem cell graft. These receptors were obtained from a human donor who donated a stem cell graft to a child with acute lymphoblastic leukemia.

There are many counts of this clonotype. This chain uses TRBV5-1 with TRBJ1-1; no clear D. Per the germline V gene, CDR1 is SGHRS and CDR2 is YFSETQ. V dropped 4 bases and J dropped 6 bases, with 19 bases sitting between them. The CDR3 spans 15 residues. The CDR3 loop reads CASSRLVGEVAEAFF. As DNA, the CDR3 is TGCGCCAGCAGCCGCTTGGTCGGGGAGGTGGCTGAAGCTTTCTTT.

This clonotype was recorded at least ten times. This chain links TRBV7-2 with TRBJ2-7; TRBD2 might be the D (6 bases). Trimming left V 0 bases short and J 0 bases short, with 18 bases between. This CDR3 is 18 amino acids long. Germline CDR1 SGHTA, CDR2 FQGNSA. CDR3 DNA sequence: TGTGCCAGCAGCTTAGCGGGCGGCTCTAGCGTCTCCTCCTACGAGCAGTACTTC. It specifies CASSLAGGSSVSSYEQYF. Full variable domain (missing parts from reference TRBV7-2 and TRBJ2-7): GAGVSQSPSNKVTEKGKDVELRCDPISGHTALYWYRQSLGQGLEFLIYFQGNSAPDKSGLPSDRFSAERTGGSVSTLTIQRTQQEDSAVYLCASSLAGGSSVSSYEQYFGPGTRLTVT.

This clonotype was observed at least ten times. V gene TRBV4-1 combines with J gene TRBJ1-2; D remains ambiguous. CDR3 size: 15 residues. Trimming pared 0 bases from V and 1 base from J, leaving 9 bases between. Germline CDR1 MGHRA, CDR2 YSYEKL. This CDR3 is CASSQETIFNYGYTF. Written as DNA, the CDR3 is TGCGCCAGCAGCCAAGAGACAATCTTTAACTATGGCTACACCTTC.

In its sample, this clonotype was seen many times. The chain combines TRBV29-1 with TRBJ1-4; D perhaps matches TRBD1 (6 bases). V was trimmed by 4 bases and J by 8 bases, leaving 8 bases between them. Germline V gene data show CDR1 as SQVTM and CDR2 as ANQGSEA. The CDR3 has 11 residues. The CDR3 DNA is TGCAGCGTTGGTACAGGGGAAAAACTGTTTTTT. It yields the protein CSVGTGEKLFF.

Many counts were recorded for this clonotype. The chain joins TRBV29-1 to TRBJ2-5, with TRBD2 identical over 7 bases. V lost 4 bases, J lost 4 bases, and 12 bases stayed unmatched. The CDR3 totals 15 residues. Germline CDR1 and CDR2: SQVTM and ANQGSEA. In DNA, the CDR3 is TGCAGCGTTGGATCCCGGGCGGGAGTAGGAGAGACCCAGTACTTC. The encoded protein is CSVGSRAGVGETQYF. Filled out from reference TRBV29-1 and TRBJ2-5, the complete variable domain reads SAVISQKPSRDICQRGTSLTIQCQVDSQVTMMFWYRQQPGQSLTLIATANQGSEATYESGFVIDKFPISRPNLTFSTLTVSNMSPEDSSIYLCSVGSRAGVGETQYFGPGTRLLVL.

This clonotype was seen a handful of times. V gene TRBV19 combines with J gene TRBJ1-1; 8 nucleotides align to TRBD1. Germline-derived CDR1 and CDR2 are LNHDA and SQIVND (reference sequence). V was pared by 5 bases and J by 3 bases, with 8 bases of the junction left unmatched. This CDR3 is 15 amino acids long. The CDR3 region is CASSGDRPRDTEAFF. CDR3 nucleotides: TGTGCCAGTAGTGGGGACAGGCCGAGGGACACTGAAGCTTTCTTT.

This clonotype was picked up many times. This chain connects TRBV29-1 to TRBJ2-4; D is possibly TRBD1 (5 bases). This CDR3 comprises 13 residues. V was shortened by 8 bases and J by 0 bases, with 11 bases between the two germline ends. Germline values: CDR1 SQVTM, CDR2 ANQGSEA. The CDR3 DNA sequence: TGCAGCCTCCTCGACAGAGCCAAAAACATTCAGTACTTC. Amino acids: CSLLDRAKNIQYF.

At least ten counts were recorded for this clonotype. The rearrangement links TRBV7-9 to TRBJ1-5; no definite D call. The CDR3 runs to 13 residues. Trimming took off 3 bases at V and 4 bases at J, with 7 bases between the two ends. Per the germline V gene, CDR1 is SEHNR and CDR2 is FQNEAQ (reference sequence). The CDR3 loop is CASSLPGNQPQHF. The DNA for the CDR3 is TGTGCCAGCAGCTTGCCAGGAAATCAGCCCCAGCATTTT.

This clonotype was detected ten times or more. J is TRBJ1-2 and V is TRBV27, with D tentatively TRBD1 (6 bases). This CDR3 is 14 amino acids long. CDR1 and CDR2 from the germline V gene are MNHEY and SMNVEV (reference sequence). The ends were cut back, 6 bases at V and 6 bases at J, with 17 bases in the middle. The CDR3 loop is CASRLSRGGDGYTF. As DNA, the CDR3 is TGTGCCAGCAGGCTTTCTAGGGGGGGCGATGGCTACACCTTC.

This clonotype was counted many times. The V call is TRBV5-6, the J call TRBJ2-6; D is ambiguous. Trimming pared 4 bases from V and 0 bases from J, leaving 8 bases between. This CDR3 spans 15 amino acids. CDR1 and CDR2 from the germline V gene are SGHDT and YYEEEE. The CDR3 loop is CASSGMSSGANVLTF. The CDR3 nucleotides are TGTGCCAGCAGCGGGATGAGCTCTGGGGCCAACGTCCTGACTTTC. The full variable domain, rest sourced from reference TRBV5-6 and TRBJ2-6, is DAGVTQSPTHLIKTRGQQVTLRCSPKSGHDTVSWYQQALGQGPQFIFQYYEEEERQRGNFPDRFSGHQFPNYSSELNVNALLLGDSALYLCASSGMSSGANVLTFGAGSRLTVL.

This clonotype was recorded at least ten times. This chain joins TRBV20-1 and TRBJ1-3; the match to TRBD1 covers 10 bases. After removal of 2 bases from V and 6 bases from J, the junction contained 10 bases not matched to a gene. Looked up from germline, CDR1 is DFQATT and CDR2 is SNEGSKA (reference sequence). This CDR3 region has 16 residues. The CDR3 loop is CSARPPIRQGANTIYF. The DNA of the CDR3 is TGCAGTGCTAGACCCCCCATAAGACAGGGGGCAAACACCATATATTTT.